This T cell receptor beta chain emerged from a study of PD-1 blockade in classical Hodgkin lymphoma. Patients all relapsed after autologous stem cell transplantation, and there was variation in brentuximab vedotin exposure. Patients' outcomes at their best amounted to complete response, partial response or progressive disease. This CDR3 contains 15 residues. The V and J ends lost 1 base and 8 bases, in that order; junction bases with no gene match: 3. Germline V lookup: CDR1 SGHRS, CDR2 YFSETQ. Study results and caveats: Partial responders and progressors had significantly lower baseline TCR diversity.

The method was immunoSEQ multiplex PCR; TCRdb's version includes in-frame clones alone and lacks a portion of them. This sample has 75,000 to 100,000 clones, with approximately 88% found just once. In this sample, this clone turned up once. What it recognizes is unknown. The starting material was peripheral blood mononuclear cells (PBMCs), obtained at baseline. This rearrangement joins TRBV5-1 to TRBJ2-1; 13 bases match TRBD2. This clonotype was sampled from a human donor with classical Hodgkin lymphoma. The CDR3 nucleotides are TGCGCCAGCAGCTTGCGGACTAGCGGGAGCGATGAGCAGTTCTTC. It translates to CASSLRTSGSDEQFF.